Listed below are T cell receptor beta chains from one sample, sequenced in a study of blood T cell repertoires in COVID-19. The data were produced by immunoSEQ multiplex PCR, yet TCRdb's version contains in-frame clones alone and is incomplete. The sample holds 250,000 or so clones, roughly four fifths seen once. Source material: PBMCs or T cells enriched from blood (not recorded which). Receptor source: a man in his sixties who had recovered from COVID-19. The CDR3 runs from the conserved cysteine through the conserved F or W. D genes are given only for firm matches. Some rows mark clone size as missing; the rest say once, few, many or name a class of expanded clone.

-,TRBV29-1,-,TRBJ1-1,TGCAGCGTCCAGGCCTCGAACACTGAAGCTTTCTTT,CSVQASNTEAFF
few,TRBV5-8,-,TRBJ1-2,TGTGCCAGCAGCTTTGGGCGCTATGGCTACACCTTC,CASSFGRYGYTF
-,TRBV19,TRBD2,TRBJ2-1,TGTGCCAGTAGTCCGCTCGGGGGAGGGGCCTACAATGAGCAGTTCTTC,CASSPLGGGAYNEQFF
-,TRBV3-1/TRBV3-2,TRBD1,TRBJ1-1,TGTGCCAGCAGCCAAGCGGGACAGGGTAAGACTGAAGCTTTCTTT,CASSQAGQGKTEAFF
-,TRBV6-6,TRBD1,TRBJ1-6,TGTGCCAGCAGTTACTCCCCGGGACAGAGAAATTCACCCCTCCACTTT,CASSYSPGQRNSPLHF
-,TRBV7-9,TRBD1,TRBJ2-7,TGTGCCAGCAGCTCGACAGGGGCCGAGCAGTACTTC,CASSSTGAEQYF
-,TRBV6-5,-,TRBJ1-1,TGTGCCACCAACCCCCGACCAGGGAACACTGAAGCTTTCTTT,CATNPRPGNTEAFF
-,TRBV19,-,TRBJ1-5,TGTGCCAGTAGTACTCAAGCGAGGCAGCCCCAGCATTTT,CASSTQARQPQHF
once,TRBV4-3,-,TRBJ1-2,TGCGCCAGCAGCCAAGATCTATCGGTATATGGCTACACCTTC,CASSQDLSVYGYTF
-,TRBV4-3,-,TRBJ2-4,TGCGCCAGCAGCCAAGACTTTGAGAATATTTTAGCCAAAAACATTCAGTACTTC,CASSQDFENILAKNIQYF
-,TRBV6-4,TRBD2,TRBJ2-3,TGTGCCAGCAGTGAGCGGGGGGGCACAGATACGCAGTATTTT,CASSERGGTDTQYF
-,TRBV7-2,-,TRBJ1-1,TGTGCCAGCAGACCCGGGGGTATAAACACTGAAGCTTTCTTT,CASRPGGINTEAFF
-,TRBV5-5,TRBD1,TRBJ2-3,TGTGCCAGCAGCGCCTACGGGACAGACACAGATACGCAGTATTTT,CASSAYGTDTDTQYF
-,TRBV29-1,-,TRBJ2-5,TGCAGCGTTGGGAGGTTCGCAGGACAAGAGACCCAGTACTTC,CSVGRFAGQETQYF
-,TRBV27,-,TRBJ1-1,TGTGCCAGCAGTTCGGGACAACTCATGAACACTGAAGCTTTCTTT,CASSSGQLMNTEAFF